Following are 19 T cell receptor beta chains from one sample sequenced in a study of blood T cell repertoires in COVID-19. Measured with immunoSEQ multiplex PCR; TCRdb has only the in-frame clones, and not every one. The data contain 35,000 to 55,000 clones, roughly 90% of them seen just once; the ten biggest clones take up under 20%. Source material: peripheral blood. These receptors were obtained from a man in his 70s with active COVID-19.

This rearrangement joins TRBV3-1 (or the pseudogene TRBV3-2) to TRBJ2-2, with 12 bases aligning to TRBD2. From germline, CDR1 is LGHDT and CDR2 YNNKEL (reference sequence). Losses at the gene ends were 4 bases for V and 3 bases for J; bases not matched to a gene: 3. The CDR3 sequence is 16 residues long. The CDR3 loop reads CASSRTSGGYTGELFF. The CDR3 DNA sequence: TGTGCCAGCAGCCGCACTAGCGGGGGGTACACCGGGGAGCTGTTTTTT.

This sequence joins TRBV6-6 and TRBJ2-7; 8 positions agree with TRBD1. The length of the CDR3 is 15 residues. Trimming removed 0 bases from V and 3 bases from J; junction bases left unmatched: 4. CDR1 and CDR2 (germline): MNHNY, SVGAGI (reference sequence). The CDR3 region has the DNA TGTGCCAGCAGTTACTCCCGGACAGGGAACTACGAGCAGTACTTC. This sequence encodes CASSYSRTGNYEQYF.

The genes are TRBV9 and TRBJ2-3, with 8 bases aligning to TRBD2. V lost 1 base and J lost 4; bases outside the gene matches: 8. Germline CDR1 and CDR2: SGDLS and YYNGEE. The CDR3 extends over 16 amino acids. This CDR3 reads CASSVPPGLDADTQYF. The DNA for the CDR3 is TGTGCCAGCAGCGTACCCCCGGGACTAGATGCAGATACGCAGTATTTT.

This clone was detected once. This chain uses TRBV27 with TRBJ1-6, with D unresolved. The CDR3 is made up of 16 amino acids. Germline CDR1 and CDR2: MNHEY and SMNVEV (reference sequence). The germline V and J ends were trimmed by 2 bases and 0 bases, with 8 bases remaining between them. The CDR3 DNA is TGTGCCAGCAGTTTACGAACGAGCTCCTATAATTCACCCCTCCACTTT. It is translated as CASSLRTSSYNSPLHF.

This clone was detected once. The rearrangement joins TRBV7-3 to TRBJ2-7; 11 nucleotides match TRBD2. Germline V CDR1 and CDR2: SGHTA, FQGTGA. This CDR3 spans 16 amino acids. J lost 3 bases, V lost 0 bases, and 4 bases had no gene match. The CDR3 spells CASSLTLAGGIYEQYF. The CDR3 DNA sequence: TGTGCCAGCAGCTTAACTCTAGCGGGAGGAATCTACGAGCAGTACTTC.

This clone was detected once. V usage is TRBV18 and J usage is TRBJ1-5; 11 nucleotides match TRBD1. Trimming at V came to 6 bases and at J to 7 bases, leaving 8 bases not matched to a gene. This CDR3 is 15 amino acids long. The V gene's germline CDR1 is KGHSH and CDR2 LQKENI. The CDR3 spells CASSPGQGGAQPQHF. CDR3 coding DNA: TGTGCCAGCTCCCCGGGACAGGGGGGGGCCCAGCCCCAGCATTTT.

A word on this clone: At the DNA level, this CDR3 is encoded by other sequences in the same sample as well. The V and J genes are TRBV18 and TRBJ1-5, with D perhaps matching TRBD1 (6 bases). The V and J ends lost 4 bases and 3 bases respectively, with 7 bases between them. CDR1 and CDR2 (germline): KGHSH, LQKENI. This CDR3 region has 13 residues. The DNA of the CDR3 is TGTGCCAGCTCACGACAGGACAATCAGCCCCAGCATTTT. Translated: CASSRQDNQPQHF.

The chain uses TRBV7-9 and TRBJ1-1; tentatively, D is TRBD1 (5 bases). V was trimmed by 3 bases and J by 5 bases, leaving 7 bases between them. Looked up from germline, CDR1 is SEHNR and CDR2 is FQNEAQ (reference sequence). The CDR3 length is 12 residues. The CDR3 sequence: CASSFQGTEAFF. CDR3 nucleotides: TGTGCCAGCAGCTTCCAGGGTACTGAAGCTTTCTTT. The full variable domain, rest sourced from reference TRBV7-9 and TRBJ1-1, is DTGVSQNPRHKITKRGQNVTFRCDPISEHNRLYWYRQTLGQGPEFLTYFQNEAQLEKSRLLSDRFSAERPKGSFSTLEIQRTEQGDSAMYLCASSFQGTEAFFGQGTRLTVV.

The chain combines TRBV11-3 with TRBJ2-2; tentatively, D is TRBD2 (5 bases). Trimming shortened V by 0 bases and J by 4 bases, and 9 bases separated the two germline ends. This CDR3 comprises 15 residues. From germline, CDR1 is SGHNT and CDR2 YENEEA. CDR3 nucleotide sequence: TGTGCCAGCAGCTTAGATCACGCGGGCACCGGGGAGCTGTTTTTT. The encoded protein is CASSLDHAGTGELFF.

The genes are TRBV24-1 and TRBJ2-3; 10 bases fit TRBD1. The germline V gene has CDR1 KGHDR and CDR2 SFDVKD. V lost 5 bases to trimming and J lost 2 bases; unmatched junction nucleotides: 6. There are 16 residues in the CDR3. The CDR3 is CATSAYGQGDTDTQYF. Written as DNA, the CDR3 is TGTGCCACCAGTGCTTACGGACAGGGGGACACAGATACGCAGTATTTT.

V usage is TRBV14 and J usage is TRBJ1-2; D gene uncertain. The V and J ends lost 4 bases and 4 bases respectively, with 10 bases between them. This CDR3 region has 13 residues. Germline CDR1 reads SGHDN; CDR2 reads FVKESK. The CDR3 bases are TGTGCCAGCAGCCGCACCAGTTTCTATGGCTACACCTTC. Encoded protein: CASSRTSFYGYTF.

The rearrangement joins TRBV7-9 to TRBJ2-7; possible D gene TRBD1, 6 bases. There are 13 residues in the CDR3. Germline CDR1 reads SEHNR; CDR2 reads FQNEAQ (reference sequence). The V and J ends lost 4 bases and 3 bases respectively, with 10 bases between them. The CDR3 DNA reads as TGTGCCAGCAGCTCGGAGGACAGCTACGAGCAGTACTTC. Its protein is CASSSEDSYEQYF.

This rearrangement joins TRBV19 to TRBJ1-5; a possible D gene is TRBD1 (5 bases). V was trimmed by 7 bases and J by 5 bases, leaving 12 bases between them. Germline values: CDR1 LNHDA, CDR2 SQIVND (reference sequence). The CDR3 covers 13 residues. The CDR3 region is CASTVRGDQPQHF. The CDR3 coding sequence is TGTGCCAGTACCGTACGGGGGGATCAGCCCCAGCATTTT.

The chain uses TRBV5-1 and TRBJ1-5; the match to TRBD1 covers 7 bases. The germline CDR1 and CDR2 sequences are SGHRS and YFSETQ. After removal of 1 base from V and 2 bases from J, the junction contained 3 bases not matched to a gene. The CDR3 is 15 residues long. The DNA for the CDR3 is TGCGCCAGCAGCTTGACCGGGACAGGCAATCAGCCCCAGCATTTT. Protein: CASSLTGTGNQPQHF.

The chain joins TRBV3-1 (or the pseudogene TRBV3-2) to TRBJ1-4, with 8 bases lining up with TRBD1. V lost 0 bases and J lost 0; bases outside the gene matches: 6. The CDR3 is 18 amino acids. Germline V gives CDR1 LGHDT, CDR2 YNNKEL (reference sequence). The CDR3 sequence: CASSQERTGKPTNEKLFF. In nucleotides, the CDR3 is TGTGCCAGCAGCCAAGAGAGGACAGGGAAGCCAACTAATGAAAAACTGTTTTTT.

V and J are TRBV28 and TRBJ2-2, with 7 bases identical to TRBD2. This CDR3 has 15 residues. From germline, CDR1 is MDHEN and CDR2 SYDVKM. The junction had 7 bases not matched to a gene; V was cut back by 6 bases and J by 3 bases. In nucleotides, the CDR3 is TGTGCCAGCAGGTTGACTAGCTGGGACACCGGGGAGCTGTTTTTT. This codes for CASRLTSWDTGELFF.

The CDR3 is CASSSRDTHNSPLHF. The CDR3 DNA is TGTGCCAGCTCAAGCCGGGACACCCATAATTCACCCCTCCACTTT. The rearrangement links TRBV18 to TRBJ1-6; D perhaps matches TRBD1 (6 bases). V shed 5 bases and J shed 5 bases, with 13 bases lying between them. Looked up from germline, CDR1 is KGHSH and CDR2 is LQKENI. The CDR3 runs 15 residues.

This chain uses TRBV3-1 (or the pseudogene TRBV3-2) with TRBJ2-2; D possibly corresponds to TRBD1 (6 bases). CDR3 length: 18 amino acids. CDR1 LGHDT and CDR2 YNNKEL come from the germline V gene (reference sequence). Trimming stripped 4 bases from V and 9 bases from J, with 27 bases between. The CDR3 DNA follows: TGTGCCAGCAGCCTCCTAAGGGGCCACAGGGCAGTGGGCCGGGAGCTGTTTTTT. It encodes CASSLLRGHRAVGRELFF.

The V gene is TRBV4-3, the J gene TRBJ2-3, with 7 bases aligning to TRBD2. V lost 1 base to trimming and J lost 3 bases; unmatched junction nucleotides: 10. In germline, CDR1 is LGHNA, CDR2 YSLEER. CDR3 length: 17 residues. CDR3 loop: CASSQVISGMATDTQYF. The CDR3 DNA is TGCGCCAGCAGCCAAGTGATAAGCGGGATGGCTACAGATACGCAGTATTTT.